The 17 T cell receptor beta chains given below trace back to one sample, sequenced in a study of vaccination effects on CD4 cells after COVID-19. CD4+ T cells specific for antigen were expanded with viral peptide pools by the ViraFEST assay before sequencing. Culturing for more than eight days preceded CD4+ T cell isolation. Neither prior SARS-CoV-2 infection nor positive nucleocapsid antibodies were present in the vaccine recipients. Sequencing used immunoSEQ multiplex PCR; TCRdb keeps in-frame clones, though not all of them. The sample records roughly 67,000 clones, 78% being singletons. These receptors are not linked to any known antigen. The input for sequencing was CD4+ T cells from PBMCs cultured with SARS-CoV-2 spike peptides, taken before COVID-19 vaccination. The receptor source for this set is a human donor who received a COVID-19 vaccine.

CDR3 nucleotide sequence: TGTGCCAGCAGCTTGTTGAACTCTGGGGCCAACGTCCTGACTTTC. Its protein is CASSLLNSGANVLTF. V gene TRBV7-2 combines with J gene TRBJ2-6; no clear D gene. CDR1 and CDR2 (germline): SGHTA, FQGNSA. CDR3 size: 15 residues. The V gene lost 3 bases and the J gene lost 0 bases, with 6 bases spanning the gap. The whole variable domain, remainder taken from reference TRBV7-2 and TRBJ2-6, is GAGVSQSPSNKVTEKGKDVELRCDPISGHTALYWYRQSLGQGLEFLIYFQGNSAPDKSGLPSDRFSAERTGGSVSTLTIQRTQQEDSAVYLCASSLLNSGANVLTFGAGSRLTVL.

The V and J genes are TRBV19 and TRBJ1-5; D not certain. The CDR3 spans 13 residues. Germline CDR1 LNHDA, CDR2 SQIVND (reference sequence). V was pared by 7 bases and J by 6 bases, with 13 bases between. The CDR3 here is CASTAEKSQPQHF. Written as DNA, the CDR3 is TGTGCCAGTACCGCCGAGAAGAGTCAGCCCCAGCATTTT. Combining the CDR3 with reference TRBV19 and TRBJ1-5 gives the whole variable domain DGGITQSPKYLFRKEGQNVTLSCEQNLNHDAMYWYRQDPGQGLRLIYYSQIVNDFQKGDIAEGYSVSREKKESFPLTVTSAQKNPTAFYLCASTAEKSQPQHFGDGTRLSIL.

This clone was detected only once. CDR3 sequence reads: CATSDLWRGVDEQFF. The CDR3 DNA reads as TGTGCCACCAGTGATTTGTGGCGGGGGGTGGATGAGCAGTTCTTC. The chain recombines TRBV24-1 with TRBJ2-1, with 8 bases aligning to TRBD2. The CDR3 extends over 15 amino acids. In germline, CDR1 is KGHDR, CDR2 SFDVKD. V shed 0 bases and J 8 bases; nucleotides not matched to a gene: 5.

V is TRBV5-1 and J is TRBJ2-3; no definite D call. The length of the CDR3 is 13 residues. V was pared by 4 bases and J by 8 bases, with 14 bases between. Germline CDR1 and CDR2: SGHRS and YFSETQ. CDR3 region: CASSLDRVSTQYF. The DNA for the CDR3 is TGCGCCAGCAGCCTCGATAGGGTATCTACGCAGTATTTT.

J is TRBJ2-3 and V is TRBV10-1, with D unresolved. From germline, CDR1 is WNHNN and CDR2 SYGVQD (reference sequence). The CDR3 loop spans 13 amino acids. Trimming removed 6 bases from V and 4 bases from J, with 11 bases in between. The CDR3 loop reads CASSATAPDTQYF. DNA for the CDR3: TGCGCCAGCAGCGCGACCGCCCCAGATACGCAGTATTTT.

V gene TRBV7-9 combines with J gene TRBJ2-7; 8 bases fit TRBD2. The CDR3 is 14 residues long. Germline V CDR1 and CDR2: SEHNR, FQNEAQ (reference sequence). Trimming removed 1 base from V and 4 bases from J; junction bases left unmatched: 3. The CDR3 region has the DNA TGTGCCAGCAGCTTAGACGGGGGGGCGTACGAGCAGTACGTC. Protein: CASSLDGGAYEQYV.

The chain recombines TRBV7-7 with TRBJ2-5; the D gene is possibly TRBD1 (6 bases). V lost 5 bases to trimming and J lost 0 bases, with 10 bases between them. This CDR3 comprises 14 residues. Germline CDR1 reads SSHAT; CDR2 reads FNYEAQ (reference sequence). Here the CDR3 DNA reads TGTGCCAGCAGCCCAACAGGGTACCAAGAGACCCAGTACTTC. Amino acid sequence: CASSPTGYQETQYF.

In this sample, this clone turned up once. The CDR3 DNA is TGCGCCAGCAGCTTGGTCCCGAGGACCGGCTATGGCTACACCTTC. Translating it yields CASSLVPRTGYGYTF. The J gene is TRBJ1-2, the V gene TRBV5-1; unclear D gene. Trimming pared 0 bases from V and 4 bases from J, leaving 13 bases between. Germline V lookup: CDR1 SGHRS, CDR2 YFSETQ. The CDR3 contains 15 residues.

This clone was counted only a few times. The CDR3 protein is CASSVATGSGTGETQYF. The CDR3 bases are TGTGCCAGCAGCGTAGCTACGGGTTCAGGGACGGGAGAGACCCAGTACTTC. The chain recombines TRBV9 with TRBJ2-5; the D call may be TRBD1 or TRBD2 (5 bases each). Trimming cost V 0 bases and J 4 bases, with 19 bases left between them. Germline CDR1 and CDR2: SGDLS and YYNGEE. This CDR3 has 17 amino acids.

J is TRBJ1-5 and V is TRBV6-5; TRBD1 matches 8 bases. The germline gives CDR1 MNHEY, CDR2 SVGAGI. The CDR3 consists of 15 residues. The junction had 8 bases not matched to a gene; V was cut back by 7 bases and J by 3 bases. CDR3 loop: CASKRDRQPNQPQHF. The CDR3 DNA reads TGTGCCAGCAAGAGGGACAGGCAACCCAATCAGCCCCAGCATTTT.

J is TRBJ2-5 and V is TRBV3-1 (or the pseudogene TRBV3-2); D ambiguous. Germline values: CDR1 LGHDT, CDR2 YNNKEL (reference sequence). CDR3 length equals 11 residues. Trimming removed 4 bases from V and 2 bases from J, with 2 bases in between. CDR3 nucleotides: TGTGCCAGCAGCCGTCAAGAGACCCAGTACTTC. Translated: CASSRQETQYF.

This clone was seen only a few times. This chain links TRBV14 with TRBJ1-1, with D possibly TRBD1 on 6 matching bases. V shed 0 bases and J shed 8 bases, with 19 bases lying between them. The CDR3 is 16 amino acids. The germline gives CDR1 SGHDN, CDR2 FVKESK. The CDR3, as DNA: TGTGCCAGCAGCCAAGATTTATATCGGGGGCACGGAGAAGCTTTCTTT. This translates into CASSQDLYRGHGEAFF.

V is TRBV5-8 and J is TRBJ2-3, with D possibly matching TRBD1 (5 bases). The CDR3 runs 16 residues. Trimming left V 7 bases short and J 3 bases short, with 21 bases between. Germline CDR1 SGHTS, CDR2 YDEGEE. CDR3 sequence: CASPDRPRRRTDTQYF. The CDR3 DNA is TGTGCCAGCCCCGACAGACCCCGAAGAAGAACAGATACGCAGTATTTT. The whole variable domain, filled in from reference TRBV5-8 and TRBJ2-3, reads EAGVTQSPTHLIKTRGQQATLRCSPISGHTSVYWYQQALGLGLQFLLWYDEGEERNRGNFPPRFSGRQFPNYSSELNVNALELEDSALYLCASPDRPRRRTDTQYFGPGTRLTVL.

V is TRBV19 and J is TRBJ2-3; D not resolved. Germline V CDR1 and CDR2: LNHDA, SQIVND (reference sequence). The CDR3 has 14 amino acids. With 3 bases removed from V and 2 bases from J, the gap between germline ends came to 9 bases. The CDR3 sequence is CASSIGRNTDTQYF. The CDR3 nucleotides read TGTGCCAGTAGTATCGGACGGAACACAGATACGCAGTATTTT.

This clone was observed a handful of times. The chain carries TRBV5-1 and TRBJ2-1; no clear D. CDR1 is SGHRS and CDR2 is YFSETQ in the germline V gene. This CDR3 region has 15 residues. Trimming took 0 bases from V and 0 from J, leaving 7 bases between them. The CDR3 nucleotides read TGCGCCAGCAGCTTGGCCCCGGTCTCCTACAATGAGCAGTTCTTC. Translated: CASSLAPVSYNEQFF.

This CDR3 is CASSTMGAGELFF. In DNA, the CDR3 is TGTGCCAGCAGTACCATGGGGGCCGGGGAGCTGTTTTTT. The V and J genes are TRBV6-5 and TRBJ2-2; TRBD1 or TRBD2 may be the D gene (5 bases each). This CDR3 contains 13 residues. Per the germline V gene, CDR1 is MNHEY and CDR2 is SVGAGI. V lost 5 bases and J lost 6, with 10 bases in between.

The rearrangement joins TRBV24-1 to TRBJ2-6; 7 bases are a match to TRBD2. Trimming cost V 4 bases and J 4 bases; bases outside gene matches: 6. Germline CDR1 KGHDR, CDR2 SFDVKD. This CDR3 contains 16 residues. DNA for the CDR3: TGTGCCACCAGTGAGGGGGGGAGTATGGGGGCCAACGTCCTGACTTTC. Amino acids: CATSEGGSMGANVLTF.